Sequencing of this T cell receptor beta chain was carried out in a study of cytomegalovirus exposure and HLA in healthy donors. This CDR3 is 15 amino acids long. Germline CDR1 MNHEY, CDR2 SVGAGI. V lost 5 bases to trimming and J lost 0 bases; unmatched junction nucleotides: 4. The PCR used 60 Vbeta and 13 Jbeta primers. Assay used: immunoSEQ multiplex PCR; TCRdb lists only in-frame clones, some missing. The data contain some 150,000 clones, roughly 83% of them singletons. V is TRBV6-5 and J is TRBJ2-1; 7 nucleotides match TRBD1. The clonotype comes from a man aged 40-49 years in good health and CMV-seronegative. Sequencing was carried out using PBMCs. The CDR3 DNA sequence: TGTGCCAGCAGTAAGGACAGGAGCTCCTACAATGAGCAGTTCTTC. Translation: CASSKDRSSYNEQFF.